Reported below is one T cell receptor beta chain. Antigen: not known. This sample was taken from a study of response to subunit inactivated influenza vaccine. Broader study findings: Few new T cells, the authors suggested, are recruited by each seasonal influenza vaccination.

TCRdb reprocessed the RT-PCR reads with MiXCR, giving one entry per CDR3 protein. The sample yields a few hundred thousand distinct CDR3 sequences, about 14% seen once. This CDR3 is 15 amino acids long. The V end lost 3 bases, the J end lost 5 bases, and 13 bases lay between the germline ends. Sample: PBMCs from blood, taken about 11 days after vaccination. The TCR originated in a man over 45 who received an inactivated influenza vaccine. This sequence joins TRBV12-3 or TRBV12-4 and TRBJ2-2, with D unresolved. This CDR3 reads CASSFVRSSTGELFF. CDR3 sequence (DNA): TGTGCCAGCAGTTTTGTTCGGTCGTCAACCGGGGAGCTGTTTTTT.